The clone carrying this TCR beta chain was observed a few times. The data stem from a study of blood T cell repertoires in COVID-19. Using immunoSEQ multiplex PCR, the repertoire was profiled, and TCRdb retains in-frame clones only, with some absent. The sample consists of hundreds of thousands of clones, 85% to 90% of them appearing once. Germline CDR1 MDHEN, CDR2 SYDVKM. The CDR3 covers 15 residues. The J segment lost 6 bases and the V segment lost 4 bases, leaving 7 bases of the junction unmatched. This chain links TRBV28 with TRBJ2-2; 8 nucleotides agree with TRBD1. This sequence was found in a woman between 50 and 59 years old who had been exposed to COVID-19. Sequencing used PBMCs or T cells enriched from blood (not recorded which). CDR3 region: CASSSVWTGSGELFF. As DNA, the CDR3 is TGTGCCAGCAGTTCCGTCTGGACAGGGTCCGGGGAGCTGTTTTTT.